The present T cell receptor (beta chain) was sequenced within a study of identical twins. Study-wide results and caveats: It was cross-sectional statistical analysis, not following the same donors, that the conclusions relied on.

Using its own MiXCR run on the 5' RACE reads, TCRdb lists one record per CDR3 protein. The table has roughly 260,000 distinct CDR3 sequences, 6% to 8% seen once. This clonotype was seen only a few times. No antigen is known for it. V was shortened by 3 bases and J by 0 bases, with 9 bases between the two germline ends. The CDR3 runs to 16 residues. Germline CDR1 reads LGHNA; CDR2 reads YNFKEQ. This same sample was also taken into another study, of yellow fever vaccine responses in identical twins.

The gene calls are TRBV4-2 and TRBJ2-6; no definite D call. The source is a woman under 30 in good health. The sample taken for sequencing was CD8+ T cells sorted from blood. In DNA, the CDR3 is TGTGCCAGCAGCCAGGATACACCCTCTGGGGCCAACGTCCTGACTTTC. This translates into CASSQDTPSGANVLTF.